This TCR beta chain was sequenced in a study of CD8 T cells in Susac syndrome. RNA, at about 0.45 to 1 ug, was reverse transcribed with random hexamers. Each CDR3 protein is one row after TCRdb ran MiXCR on the immunoSEQ multiplex PCR reads. The sample holds 200,000 to 250,000 distinct CDR3 sequences, about 93% seen once. The specimen was CD4+ T cells from PBMCs. This receptor was obtained from a human donor with multiple sclerosis.

CDR3 sequence: CASSHYVANTEAFF. DNA of the CDR3: TGCGCCAGCAGCCACTATGTAGCGAACACTGAAGCTTTCTTT. This chain joins TRBV4-1 and TRBJ1-1; D remains ambiguous. V lost 3 bases and J lost 1, with 9 bases in between. This CDR3 contains 14 residues. CDR1 MGHRA and CDR2 YSYEKL come from the germline V gene.